This paragraph covers one T cell receptor beta chain sequence. Produced via immunoSEQ multiplex PCR; TCRdb's table is partial and in-frame only. The sample carries under 85,000 clones, around 88% recorded once. The data belong to a study of blood T cell repertoires in COVID-19. J gave up 7 bases and V 2 bases, and 16 bases lay outside the gene matches. This CDR3 region has 18 residues. Germline CDR1 is LGHNA and CDR2 is YSLEER. The receptor comes from a human donor in a cohort sampled during active COVID-19. The sample consisted of peripheral blood. The V gene is TRBV4-3, the J gene TRBJ1-2; TRBD1 matches 10 bases. CDR3 bases: TGCGCCAGCAGCCAAAGTCCGGGACAGGGGACTTTTTCTTCTGGCTACACCTTC. The encoded protein is CASSQSPGQGTFSSGYTF.